This TCR beta chain was found in a study of PD-1 blockade in mismatch repair-deficient tumors. At the level of the study: Patients had approximately 11 mismatch repair-deficient cancer types, all previously treated and progressing.

Germline V gene sequence: CDR1 SGHVS, CDR2 FQNEAQ. Trimming at V came to 3 bases and at J to 8 bases, leaving 6 bases not matched to a gene. CDR3 size: 14 residues. TCRdb's table, derived via immunoSEQ multiplex PCR, lists solely in-frame clones and lacks some. Altogether about 100,000 clones are present, approximately 80% being singletons, with the ten largest covering around 6.5%. Mismatch repair deficiency was confirmed in all patients, by PCR or immunohistochemistry. The TCR comes from an adult with mismatch repair-deficient cancer. The source was peripheral blood, collected 36 weeks after starting pembrolizumab. The rearrangement links TRBV7-8 to TRBJ2-1; 8 bases are shared with TRBD2. CDR3 in amino acids: CASSFSGTLHEQFF. CDR3 nucleotide sequence: TGTGCCAGCAGCTTTAGCGGGACGCTTCATGAGCAGTTCTTC.